This T cell receptor (beta chain) is drawn from a study of blood T cell repertoires in COVID-19. The data were produced by immunoSEQ multiplex PCR, yet TCRdb's version contains in-frame clones alone and is incomplete. The sample gives around 230,000 clones, over 70% of which show up once; 27% is in the top ten. This CDR3 is 16 amino acids long. V lost 6 bases and J lost 6; bases outside the gene matches: 16. CDR1 and CDR2 (germline): LNHDA, SQIVND (reference sequence). The sequence came from a man aged 35-49 years with acute or convalescent COVID-19. The gene calls are TRBV19 and TRBJ1-2, with TRBD1 identical over 7 bases. The source material was peripheral blood. DNA for the CDR3: TGTGCCAGTAGGCGTCTTACGTTAGAGGGGGCGGATGGCTACACCTTC. Translation: CASRRLTLEGADGYTF.